The rows below give T cell receptor beta chains drawn from one sample of a study of cytomegalovirus exposure and HLA in healthy donors. TCRdb's table, derived via immunoSEQ multiplex PCR, lists solely in-frame clones and lacks some. The sample has about 160,000 clones; 75% to 80% are singletons. Material for sequencing was PBMCs. Receptor source: a woman aged 45-65 years in good health and CMV-seropositive. The CDR3 runs from the conserved cysteine through the conserved F or W. Each record gives: V gene, D gene, clone size, J gene, CDR3 DNA, CDR3 protein. The D gene is left open where the match is weak. Clone size is not always given. Where it is, it says once, few, many or a class for expanded clones.

TRBV5-6	NA	NA	TRBJ2-1	TGTGCCAGCAGCTTCACGGGCCCCCAGGGATATGAGCAGTTCTTC	CASSFTGPQGYEQFF
TRBV4-1	NA	NA	TRBJ2-1	TGCGCCAGCAGCCAAGATCCGTTTTCCTACAATGAGCAGTTCTTC	CASSQDPFSYNEQFF
TRBV9	NA	NA	TRBJ1-1	TGTGCCAGCAGTCTCGGGATGGACACTGAAGCTTTCTTT	CASSLGMDTEAFF
TRBV6-1	TRBD1	NA	TRBJ2-7	TGTGCCAGCAGTGTAGACAGGGTTGTCTACGAGCAGTACTTC	CASSVDRVVYEQYF
TRBV6-1	NA	NA	TRBJ2-5	TGTGCCAGCAGTGCCTACGAGGTTGCGACCCAGTACTTC	CASSAYEVATQYF
TRBV30	TRBD1	NA	TRBJ2-4	TGTGCCTGGACCGGGACAGCAAGAAACATTCAGTACTTC	CAWTGTARNIQYF
TRBV7-2	NA	NA	TRBJ1-5	TGTGCCAGCAGCCTGTCCGGGGGCAATCAGCCCCAGCATTTT	CASSLSGGNQPQHF
TRBV5-4	NA	NA	TRBJ2-7	TGTGCCAGCAGCTTGGGTGTAGGACAGATCTACGAGCAGTACTTC	CASSLGVGQIYEQYF
TRBV5-4	TRBD1	NA	TRBJ1-2	TGTGCCAGCAGGCTGGACAGGGGGCCAACCTATGGCTACACCTTC	CASRLDRGPTYGYTF
TRBV20-1	NA	once	TRBJ1-2	TGCAGTGCTAGGCGGGAACTTGGCTACACCTTC	CSARRELGYTF
TRBV7-6	NA	NA	TRBJ1-4	TGTGCCAGCAGCCCAGGGTTGATCGAAAAACTGCTTTTT	CASSPGLIEKLLF
TRBV2	NA	few	TRBJ1-1	TGTGCCAGCAGTGATCAGGTTAACACTGAAGCTTTCTTT	CASSDQVNTEAFF
TRBV10-2	NA	NA	TRBJ1-1	TGCGCCAGCAGTGAGTCCCCCATGAACACTGAAGCTTTCTTT	CASSESPMNTEAFF
TRBV18	TRBD2	NA	TRBJ2-5	TGTGCCAGCTCACCGACTAGCGGGCCCCAAGAGACCCAGTACTTC	CASSPTSGPQETQYF
TRBV19	NA	NA	TRBJ2-7	TGTGCCAGTAGTATAGAGTTAGAAACCTACGAGCAGTACTTC	CASSIELETYEQYF
TRBV9	NA	NA	TRBJ1-5	TGTGCCAGCAGCGCGGTGATGGGCCAGCCCCAGCATTTT	CASSAVMGQPQHF
TRBV2	NA	NA	TRBJ1-4	TGTGCCAGCAGTGAATTGGGGGGAGAAAAACTGTTTTTT	CASSELGGEKLFF
TRBV4-1	NA	NA	TRBJ1-1	TGCGCCAGCAGTCAACGAAAGGTCAGTAGCACCCCCACTTTTGAAGCTTTCTTT	CASSQRKVSSTPTFEAFF
TRBV6-5	NA	few	TRBJ2-7	TGTGCCAGCAGTTACTCTTGGGCCCAAGGATACGAGCAGTACTTC	CASSYSWAQGYEQYF
TRBV19	NA	NA	TRBJ2-7	TGTGCCAGTAGTTCTAGTAAACCCTACGAGCAGTACTTC	CASSSSKPYEQYF
TRBV5-1	TRBD2	NA	TRBJ2-2	TGCGCCAGCAGCCCGGCCACTAGCGGGGGGCTTCACCGGGAGCTGTTTTTT	CASSPATSGGLHRELFF
TRBV9	NA	few	TRBJ2-1	TGTGCCAGCAGCGTAGATAGTAGCGGCCACAATGAGCAGTTCTTC	CASSVDSSGHNEQFF
TRBV18	NA	few	TRBJ2-2	TGTGCCAGCTCACCACTCGTAGGTAGCAACACCGGGGAGCTGTTTTTT	CASSPLVGSNTGELFF
TRBV6-6	NA	NA	TRBJ2-6	TGTGCCAGCAGGGGAGGTAGGAGAGCTGGGGCCAACGTCCTGACTTTC	CASRGGRRAGANVLTF
TRBV29-1	NA	NA	TRBJ1-2	TGCAGCGTTGTACAGGGTTATGGCTACACCTTC	CSVVQGYGYTF
TRBV28	NA	NA	TRBJ2-3	TGTGCCAGCAGTCCCCTACTAGGCGGGGACTTCACAGATACGCAGTATTTT	CASSPLLGGDFTDTQYF
TRBV19	TRBD1	NA	TRBJ1-2	TGTGCCAGTAGTCAGGGGGGATCCTTCTATGGCTACACCTTC	CASSQGGSFYGYTF
TRBV2	NA	NA	TRBJ2-2	TGTGCCAGCAGTGAGGCTTACAATCGGGAGCTGTTTTTT	CASSEAYNRELFF
TRBV29-1	NA	NA	TRBJ1-2	TGCAGCGTTGCGCGGGGGACACATGGCTACACCTTC	CSVARGTHGYTF
TRBV5-5	NA	NA	TRBJ1-5	TGTGCCAGCAGCTGGGGGTCAGGGGTAGCAGGGCAGCCCCAGCATTTT	CASSWGSGVAGQPQHF
TRBV4-3	NA	NA	TRBJ1-3	TGCGCCAGCAGCCAAGATATGGGAGGCGGAAACACCATATATTTT	CASSQDMGGGNTIYF
TRBV28	TRBD1	NA	TRBJ1-5	TGTGCCAGCAGCTCCGGGACAGGTACCCAGCCCCAGCATTTT	CASSSGTGTQPQHF
TRBV6-1	TRBD1	NA	TRBJ2-1	TGTGCCAGCAGGGGGACAGGTCGAAATGAGCAGTTCTTC	CASRGTGRNEQFF
TRBV4-3	TRBD2	NA	TRBJ2-3	TGCGCCAGCAGCCAAGACTCTACGACGGGGGGGAGGCAGTATTTT	CASSQDSTTGGRQYF
TRBV2	NA	NA	TRBJ1-3	TGTGCCAGCAGTGTTCGTCGGAGCTCTGGAAACACCATATATTTT	CASSVRRSSGNTIYF
TRBV4-1	NA	NA	TRBJ1-6	TGCGCCAGCAGCCAAGACAGGGGTTCCTATAATTCACCCCTCCACTTT	CASSQDRGSYNSPLHF
TRBV13	TRBD1	NA	TRBJ2-1	TGTGCCAGCAGCTTAGAAGCCCGGACAGGGAGGTCATATGAGCAGTTCTTC	CASSLEARTGRSYEQFF
TRBV6-5	NA	NA	TRBJ1-2	TGTGCCAGCAGTTCCAAACCTACGGGAAGCTATGGCTACACCTTC	CASSSKPTGSYGYTF
TRBV6-6	NA	NA	TRBJ1-6	TGTGCCAGCAGTTATCTACAGTATAATTCACCCCTCCACTTT	CASSYLQYNSPLHF
TRBV5-1	NA	NA	TRBJ1-5	TGCGCCAGCAGCTCCCAGGGAAGTAATCAGCCCCAGCATTTT	CASSSQGSNQPQHF
TRBV30	NA	NA	TRBJ1-2	TGTGCCTGGAGTGAACCCCCAGGGATGGTAGGCTACACCTTC	CAWSEPPGMVGYTF
TRBV2	TRBD1	few	TRBJ2-1	TGTGCCAGCAGGGACAGGGTATATGAGCAGTTCTTC	CASRDRVYEQFF
TRBV5-1	NA	NA	TRBJ2-5	TGCGCCAGCAGCTTGGGGGCATCCCGGGAGACCCAGTACTTC	CASSLGASRETQYF
TRBV7-9	TRBD1	NA	TRBJ1-4	TGTGCCAGCACCCCTGGACAGGGGCGCCCAAATGAAAAACTGTTTTTT	CASTPGQGRPNEKLFF